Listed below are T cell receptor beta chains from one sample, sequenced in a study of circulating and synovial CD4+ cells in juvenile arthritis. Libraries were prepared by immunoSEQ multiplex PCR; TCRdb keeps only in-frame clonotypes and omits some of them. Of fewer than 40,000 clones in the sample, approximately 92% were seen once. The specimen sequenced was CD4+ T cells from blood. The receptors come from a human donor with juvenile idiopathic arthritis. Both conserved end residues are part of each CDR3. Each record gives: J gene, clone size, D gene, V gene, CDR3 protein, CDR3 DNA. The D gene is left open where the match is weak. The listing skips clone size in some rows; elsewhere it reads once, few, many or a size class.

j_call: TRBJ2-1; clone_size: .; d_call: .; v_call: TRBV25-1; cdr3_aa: CASSRLALDEQFF; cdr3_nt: TGTGCCAGCAGTCGGCTAGCGTTGGATGAGCAGTTCTTC
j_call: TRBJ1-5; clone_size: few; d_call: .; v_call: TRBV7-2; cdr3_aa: CASSLRGGSSNQPQHF; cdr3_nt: TGTGCCAGCAGCTTAAGGGGGGGAAGTAGCAATCAGCCCCAGCATTTT
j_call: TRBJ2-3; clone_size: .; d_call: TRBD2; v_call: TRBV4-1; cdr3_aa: CASSQEGAGGRADTQYF; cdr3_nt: TGCGCCAGCAGCCAAGAGGGGGCGGGAGGGAGGGCAGATACGCAGTATTTT
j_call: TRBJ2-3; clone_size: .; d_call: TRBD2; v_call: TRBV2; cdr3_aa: CASREREATDTQYF; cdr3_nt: TGTGCCAGCAGAGAGCGGGAGGCCACAGATACGCAGTATTTT
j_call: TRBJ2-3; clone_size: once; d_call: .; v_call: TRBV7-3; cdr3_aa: CASSPAGGPDTQYF; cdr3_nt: TGTGCCAGCAGCCCTGCCGGCGGCCCAGATACGCAGTATTTT
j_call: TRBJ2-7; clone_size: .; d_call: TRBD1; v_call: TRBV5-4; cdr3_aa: CASSPGQGGEQYF; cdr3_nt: TGTGCCAGCAGTCCAGGACAGGGAGGCGAGCAGTACTTC
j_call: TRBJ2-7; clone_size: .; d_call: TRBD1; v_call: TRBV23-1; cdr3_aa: CASNLLRDSSYEQYF; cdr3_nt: TGCGCCAGCAATCTACTCCGGGACAGCTCCTACGAGCAGTACTTC
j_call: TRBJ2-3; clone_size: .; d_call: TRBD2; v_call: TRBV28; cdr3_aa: CASRGNRGRTGLAGYRYSDTQYF; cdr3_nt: TGTGCCAGCAGGGGTAACAGGGGGCGTACGGGACTAGCGGGATACCGGTACTCAGATACGCAGTATTTT
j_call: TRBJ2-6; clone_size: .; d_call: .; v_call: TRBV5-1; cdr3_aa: CASSLMQAGSGANVLTF; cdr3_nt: TGCGCCAGCAGCTTGATGCAGGCCGGCTCTGGGGCCAACGTCCTGACTTTC
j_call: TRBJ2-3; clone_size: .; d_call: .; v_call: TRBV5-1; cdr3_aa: CASSISRDSTQYF; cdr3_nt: TGCGCCAGCAGCATAAGTCGGGACTCTACGCAGTATTTT
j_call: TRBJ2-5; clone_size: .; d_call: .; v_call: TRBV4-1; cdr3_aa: CASSQVSGHQETQYF; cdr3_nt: TGCGCCAGCAGCCAAGTCAGCGGGCACCAAGAGACCCAGTACTTC
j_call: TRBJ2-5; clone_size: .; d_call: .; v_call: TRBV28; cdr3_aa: CASSPWDFIQETQYF; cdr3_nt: TGTGCCAGCAGCCCCTGGGACTTCATCCAAGAGACCCAGTACTTC
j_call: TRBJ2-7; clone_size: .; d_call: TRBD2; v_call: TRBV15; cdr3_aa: CATSRGWRAGVSYEQYF; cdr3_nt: TGTGCCACCAGCAGAGGATGGCGAGCGGGAGTCTCCTACGAGCAGTACTTC
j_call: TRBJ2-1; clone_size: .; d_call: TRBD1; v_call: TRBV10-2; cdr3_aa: CASTMTGAIYNEQFF; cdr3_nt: TGCGCCAGCACTATGACAGGGGCTATCTACAATGAGCAGTTCTTC
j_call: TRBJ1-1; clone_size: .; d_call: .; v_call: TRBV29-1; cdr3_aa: CSGTENTEAFF; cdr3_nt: TGCAGCGGGACAGAGAACACTGAAGCTTTCTTT
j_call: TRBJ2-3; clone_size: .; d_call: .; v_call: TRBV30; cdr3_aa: CAWIEKTDTDTQYF; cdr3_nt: TGTGCCTGGATTGAGAAAACCGACACAGATACGCAGTATTTT